The T cell receptor (beta chain) described here comes from a study of CD8 T cells in Susac syndrome. The CDR3 contains 14 residues. Looked up from germline, CDR1 is SGHRS and CDR2 is YFSETQ. With 4 bases removed from V and 8 bases from J, the gap between germline ends came to 18 bases. TCR beta sequencing covered blood CD8+ and CD4+ T cells. RNA, at about 0.5 to 1 ug, was reverse transcribed with random hexamers. TCRdb processed the immunoSEQ multiplex PCR reads anew with MiXCR; each CDR3 protein has one entry. The sample lists about 120,000 distinct CDR3 sequences, about 90% occurring once. Sequencing was performed on CD8+ T cells from PBMCs. The chain is built from TRBV5-1 and TRBJ1-1, with D maybe TRBD1 (6 bases). This sequence originates from a human donor in good health. Here the CDR3 reads CASSLDRAGGEAFF. CDR3 in DNA: TGCGCCAGCAGCCTCGATCGTGCCGGGGGCGAAGCTTTCTTT.